These 3 T cell receptor beta chains came from one sample sequenced in a study of regulatory T cells in long-lasting Graves disease (dated by TCRdb to the early 2020s). According to the study, the label for this sample's time point signals: persistent/refractory GD, antithyroid drugs over 5 years with positive TRAb. For both TCR sequencing and RNA sequencing, RNA was extracted from PBMCs in TRIzol. Library construction relied on multiplex PCR. The data were produced on an Illumina HiSeq 4000. CDR3 regions were amplified by Arm-PCR with iRepertoire HTBI primers to construct TCR beta libraries. TCRdb itself trimmed the public reads at Q25 with fastp, ran MiXCR and retained productive beta chains. Identical CDR3 protein sequences are pooled into one entry, listed with their most common genes and DNA. The sample table records around 460,000 distinct CDR3 sequences; about 20% of these occur just once. In total, the top ten clones hold around 13% of the sample.

Sequencing used peripheral blood mononuclear cells (PBMCs), obtained when the disease was refractory, from a patient treated with antithyroid drugs. These receptors originate from a female donor with Graves disease.

Notes on this clonotype: Given a much more abundant clone one base away, this may be a read error. The V gene is TRBV6-1, the J gene TRBJ1-5; D is ambiguous. The germline gives CDR1 MNHNS, CDR2 SASEGT. The length of the CDR3 is 13 residues. DNA of the CDR3: TGTGTCAGCAGGTCCTTTAGCAATCAGCCCCAGCATTTT. It encodes CVSRSFSNQPQHF.

In its sample, this clonotype was seen many times. J is TRBJ1-2 and V is TRBV28, with a possible D match to TRBD1 (5 bases). The CDR3 covers 15 residues. Germline V gene sequence: CDR1 MDHEN, CDR2 SYDVKM. With 6 bases removed from V and 4 bases from J, the gap between germline ends came to 18 bases. Here the CDR3 DNA reads TGTGCCAGCAGAAAGAGAGGGGTATCTGGCTATGGCTACACCTTC. Translating gives CASRKRGVSGYGYTF.

This chain joins TRBV18 and TRBJ2-7; D not certain. The CDR3 length is 16 residues. From germline, CDR1 is KGHSH and CDR2 LQKENI. With 2 bases removed from V and 0 bases from J, the gap between germline ends came to 14 bases. This CDR3 reads CASSPGVGSSSYEQYF. The CDR3 DNA sequence: TGTGCCAGCTCACCAGGGGTAGGATCATCCTCCTACGAGCAGTACTTC.